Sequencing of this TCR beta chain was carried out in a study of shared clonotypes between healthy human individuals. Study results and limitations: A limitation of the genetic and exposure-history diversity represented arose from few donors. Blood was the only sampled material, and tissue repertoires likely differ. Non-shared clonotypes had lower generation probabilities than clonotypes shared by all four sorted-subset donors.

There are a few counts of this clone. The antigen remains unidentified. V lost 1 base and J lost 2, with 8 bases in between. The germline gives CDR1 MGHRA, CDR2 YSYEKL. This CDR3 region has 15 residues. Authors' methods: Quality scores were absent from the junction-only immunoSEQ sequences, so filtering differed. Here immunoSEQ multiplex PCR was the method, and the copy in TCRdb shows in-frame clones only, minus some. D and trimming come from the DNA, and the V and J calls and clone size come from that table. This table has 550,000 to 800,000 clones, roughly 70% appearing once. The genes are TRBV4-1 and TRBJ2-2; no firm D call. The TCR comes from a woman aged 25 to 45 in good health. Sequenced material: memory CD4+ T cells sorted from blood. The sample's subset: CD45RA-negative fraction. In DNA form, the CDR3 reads TGCGCCAGCAGCCAAGTAATTCAAAACACCGGGGAGCTGTTTTTT. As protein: CASSQVIQNTGELFF.